One T cell receptor beta chain is described in this entry. Germline assignment: CDR1 MNHNS and CDR2 SASEGT. The V end lost 6 bases, the J end lost 2 bases, and 14 bases lay between the germline ends. This CDR3 comprises 15 residues. Some clones are missing from TCRdb's copy, which holds only in-frame ones; the method was immunoSEQ multiplex PCR. Among roughly 120,000 clones listed, 94% were seen once. The source of the sample is a study of cytomegalovirus exposure and HLA in healthy donors. J is TRBJ2-1 and V is TRBV6-1; weak D call: TRBD2 (6 bases). The receptor comes from a young woman in good health and CMV-seronegative. What was sequenced was PBMCs. Here the CDR3 reads CASSSFSGTYNEQFF. CDR3 DNA: TGTGCCAGCAGCTCCTTTAGCGGTACCTACAATGAGCAGTTCTTC.